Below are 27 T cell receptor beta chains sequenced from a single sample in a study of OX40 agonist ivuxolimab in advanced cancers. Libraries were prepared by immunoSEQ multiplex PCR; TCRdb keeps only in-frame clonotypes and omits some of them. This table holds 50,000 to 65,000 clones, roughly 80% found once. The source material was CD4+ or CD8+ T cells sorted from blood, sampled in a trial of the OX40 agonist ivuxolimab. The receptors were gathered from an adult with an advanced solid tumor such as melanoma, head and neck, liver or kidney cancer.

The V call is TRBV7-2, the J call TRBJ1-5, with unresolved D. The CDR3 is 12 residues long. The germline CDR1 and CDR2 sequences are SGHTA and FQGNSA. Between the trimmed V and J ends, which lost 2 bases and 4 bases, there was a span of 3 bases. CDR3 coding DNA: TGTGCCAGCAGCTTAACAAATCAGCCCCAGCATTTT. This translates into CASSLTNQPQHF.

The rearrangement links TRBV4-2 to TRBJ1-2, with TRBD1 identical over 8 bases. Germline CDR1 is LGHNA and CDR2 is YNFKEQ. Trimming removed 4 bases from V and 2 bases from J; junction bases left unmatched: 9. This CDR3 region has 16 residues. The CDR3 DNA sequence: TGTGCCAGCAGCCCGACCGGGACAGGAAAAAACTATGGCTACACCTTC. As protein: CASSPTGTGKNYGYTF.

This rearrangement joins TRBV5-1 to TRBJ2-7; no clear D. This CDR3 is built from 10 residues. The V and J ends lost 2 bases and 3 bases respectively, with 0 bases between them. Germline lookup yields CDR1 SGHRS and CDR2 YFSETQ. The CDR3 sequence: CASSFYEQYF. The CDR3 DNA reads TGCGCCAGCAGCTTCTACGAGCAGTACTTC.

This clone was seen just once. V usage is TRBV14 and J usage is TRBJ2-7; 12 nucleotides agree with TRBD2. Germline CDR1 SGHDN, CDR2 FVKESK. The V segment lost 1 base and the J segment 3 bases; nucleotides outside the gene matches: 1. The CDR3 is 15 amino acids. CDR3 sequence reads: CASSQGTSGIYEQYF. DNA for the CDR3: TGTGCCAGCAGCCAAGGGACTAGCGGGATCTACGAGCAGTACTTC.

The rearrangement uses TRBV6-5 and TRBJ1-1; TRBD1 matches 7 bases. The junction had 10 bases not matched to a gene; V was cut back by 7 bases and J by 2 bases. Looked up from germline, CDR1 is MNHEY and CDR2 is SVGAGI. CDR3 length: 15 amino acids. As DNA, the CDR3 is TGTGCCAGCACAACAGGGGCGTTGGGAAACACTGAAGCTTTCTTT. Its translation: CASTTGALGNTEAFF.

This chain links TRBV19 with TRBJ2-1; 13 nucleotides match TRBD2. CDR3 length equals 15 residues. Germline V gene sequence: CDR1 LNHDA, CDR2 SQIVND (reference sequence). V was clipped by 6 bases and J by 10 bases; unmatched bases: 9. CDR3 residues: CASRKGLAGTREQFF. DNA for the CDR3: TGTGCCAGTAGGAAGGGACTAGCGGGAACAAGGGAGCAGTTCTTC.

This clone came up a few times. The CDR3 DNA reads TGTGCCAGCAGTACAGGGGGCTACAATCAGCCCCAGCATTTT. The encoded protein is CASSTGGYNQPQHF. The rearrangement links TRBV6-1 to TRBJ1-5, with 9 bases that match TRBD1. The CDR3 spans 14 residues. CDR1 is MNHNS and CDR2 is SASEGT in the germline V gene. The J segment lost 3 bases and the V segment lost 5 bases, leaving 2 bases of the junction unmatched.

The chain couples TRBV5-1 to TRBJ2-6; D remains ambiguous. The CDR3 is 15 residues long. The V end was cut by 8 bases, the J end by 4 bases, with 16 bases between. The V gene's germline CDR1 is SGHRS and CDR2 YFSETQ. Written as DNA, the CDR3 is TGCGCCAGTTCGACGGCCCCTGGAGGGGCCAACGTCCTGACTTTC. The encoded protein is CASSTAPGGANVLTF.

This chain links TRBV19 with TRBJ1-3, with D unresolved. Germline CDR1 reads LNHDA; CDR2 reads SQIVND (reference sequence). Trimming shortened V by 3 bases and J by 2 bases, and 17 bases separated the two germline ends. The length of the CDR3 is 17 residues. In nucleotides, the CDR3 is TGTGCCAGTAGTATGCACGGGCGAGGTCAGCCTGGAAACACCATATATTTT. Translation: CASSMHGRGQPGNTIYF.

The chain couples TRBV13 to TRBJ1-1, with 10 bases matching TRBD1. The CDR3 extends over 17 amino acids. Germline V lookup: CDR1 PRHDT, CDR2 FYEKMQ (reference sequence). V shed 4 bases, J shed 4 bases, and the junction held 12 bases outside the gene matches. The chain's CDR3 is CASSSSRDRGLVTEAFF. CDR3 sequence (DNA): TGTGCCAGCAGCTCTAGCCGGGACAGGGGTTTGGTCACTGAAGCTTTCTTT.

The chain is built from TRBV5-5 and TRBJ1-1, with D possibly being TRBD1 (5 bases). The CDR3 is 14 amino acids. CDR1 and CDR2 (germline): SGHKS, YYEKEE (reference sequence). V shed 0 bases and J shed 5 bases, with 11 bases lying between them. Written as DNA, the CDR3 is TGTGCCAGCAGCTTGGCTGGGTGGGGGACTGAAGCTTTCTTT. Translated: CASSLAGWGTEAFF.

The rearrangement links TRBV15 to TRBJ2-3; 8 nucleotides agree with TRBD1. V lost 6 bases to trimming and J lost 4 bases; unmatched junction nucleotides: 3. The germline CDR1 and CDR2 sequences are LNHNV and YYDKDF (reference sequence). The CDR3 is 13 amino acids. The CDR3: CATRRQGPDTQYF. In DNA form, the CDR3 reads TGTGCCACCAGACGACAGGGGCCAGATACGCAGTATTTT.

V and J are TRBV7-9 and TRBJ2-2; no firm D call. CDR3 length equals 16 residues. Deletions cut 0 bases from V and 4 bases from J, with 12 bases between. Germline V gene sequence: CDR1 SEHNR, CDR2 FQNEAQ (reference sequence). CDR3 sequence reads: CASSLALPRVTGELFF. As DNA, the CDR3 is TGTGCCAGCAGCTTAGCTCTCCCTCGGGTCACCGGGGAGCTGTTTTTT.

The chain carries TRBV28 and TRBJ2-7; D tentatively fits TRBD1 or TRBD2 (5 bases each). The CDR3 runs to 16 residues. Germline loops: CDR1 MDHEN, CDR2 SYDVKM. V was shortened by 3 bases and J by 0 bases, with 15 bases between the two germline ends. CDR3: CASSFWGTRSSYEQYF. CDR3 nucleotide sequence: TGTGCCAGCAGTTTCTGGGGGACGAGGAGCTCCTACGAGCAGTACTTC.

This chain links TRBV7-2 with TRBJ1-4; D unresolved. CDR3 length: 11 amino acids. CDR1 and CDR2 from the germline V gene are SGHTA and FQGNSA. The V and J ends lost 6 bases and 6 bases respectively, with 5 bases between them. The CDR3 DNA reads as TGTGCCAGCAGTTCACATGAAAAACTGTTTTTT. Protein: CASSSHEKLFF. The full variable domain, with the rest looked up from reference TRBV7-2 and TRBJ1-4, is GAGVSQSPSNKVTEKGKDVELRCDPISGHTALYWYRQSLGQGLEFLIYFQGNSAPDKSGLPSDRFSAERTGGSVSTLTIQRTQQEDSAVYLCASSSHEKLFFGSGTQLSVL.

CDR3 nucleotide sequence: TGCAGCGCGGAACAGGGCTCGTATGGCTACACCTTC. It is translated as CSAEQGSYGYTF. The chain employs TRBV29-1 and TRBJ1-2, with a possible D match to TRBD1 (6 bases). The CDR3 has 12 residues. Germline-derived CDR1 and CDR2 are SQVTM and ANQGSEA. The ends were cut back, 7 bases at V and 5 bases at J, with 14 bases in the middle.

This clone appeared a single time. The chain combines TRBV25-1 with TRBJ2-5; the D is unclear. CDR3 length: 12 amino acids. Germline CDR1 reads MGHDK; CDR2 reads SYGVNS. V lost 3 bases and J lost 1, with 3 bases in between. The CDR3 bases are TGTGCCAGCAGTGACCTCCAAGAGACCCAGTACTTC. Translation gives CASSDLQETQYF.

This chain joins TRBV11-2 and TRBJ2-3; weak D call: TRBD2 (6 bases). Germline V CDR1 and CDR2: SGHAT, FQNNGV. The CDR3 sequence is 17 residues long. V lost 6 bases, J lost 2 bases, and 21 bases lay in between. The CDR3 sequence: CASRGVLDGGYTDTQYF. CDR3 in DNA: TGTGCCAGCAGGGGGGTGCTTGACGGAGGGTACACAGATACGCAGTATTTT.

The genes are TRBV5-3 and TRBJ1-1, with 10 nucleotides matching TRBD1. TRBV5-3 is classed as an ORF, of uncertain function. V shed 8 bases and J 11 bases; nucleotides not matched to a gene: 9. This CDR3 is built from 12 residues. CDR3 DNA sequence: TGTGCCAGCAGTCTAGACAGGGGGCAGGCTTTCTTT. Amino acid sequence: CASSLDRGQAFF.

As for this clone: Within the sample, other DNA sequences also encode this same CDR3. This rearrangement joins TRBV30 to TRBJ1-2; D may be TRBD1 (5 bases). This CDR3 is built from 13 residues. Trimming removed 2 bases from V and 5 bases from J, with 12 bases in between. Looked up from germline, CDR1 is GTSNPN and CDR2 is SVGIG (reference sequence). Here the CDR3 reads CAWSRDRPYGYTF. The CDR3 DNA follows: TGTGCCTGGAGTAGGGACCGGCCTTATGGCTACACCTTC.

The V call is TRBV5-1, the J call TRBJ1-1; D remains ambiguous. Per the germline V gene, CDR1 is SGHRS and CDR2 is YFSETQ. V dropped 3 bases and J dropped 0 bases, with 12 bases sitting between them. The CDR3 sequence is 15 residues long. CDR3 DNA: TGCGCCAGCAGCTCCTCAGTCGGAATGAACACTGAAGCTTTCTTT. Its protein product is CASSSSVGMNTEAFF.

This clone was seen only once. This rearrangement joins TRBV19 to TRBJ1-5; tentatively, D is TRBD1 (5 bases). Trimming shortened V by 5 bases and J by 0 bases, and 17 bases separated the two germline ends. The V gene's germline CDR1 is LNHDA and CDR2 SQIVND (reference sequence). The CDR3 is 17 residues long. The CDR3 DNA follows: TGTGCCAGTAGTGAGAATTGGGGGGGTTATAGCAATCAGCCCCAGCATTTT. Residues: CASSENWGGYSNQPQHF.

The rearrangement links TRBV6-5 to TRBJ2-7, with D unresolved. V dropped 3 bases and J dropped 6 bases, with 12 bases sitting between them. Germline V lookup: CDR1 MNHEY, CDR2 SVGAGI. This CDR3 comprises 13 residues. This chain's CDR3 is CASSYDFSREQYF. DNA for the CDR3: TGTGCCAGCAGTTATGACTTCTCGCGCGAGCAGTACTTC.

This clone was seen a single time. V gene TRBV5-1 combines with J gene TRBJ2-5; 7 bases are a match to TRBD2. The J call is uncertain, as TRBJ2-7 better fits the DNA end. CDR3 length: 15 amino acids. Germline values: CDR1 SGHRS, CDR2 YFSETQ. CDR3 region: CASSLVVAGSYEQYF. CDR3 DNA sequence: TGCGCCAGCAGCTTGGTGGTAGCGGGCTCCTACGAGCAGTACTTC.

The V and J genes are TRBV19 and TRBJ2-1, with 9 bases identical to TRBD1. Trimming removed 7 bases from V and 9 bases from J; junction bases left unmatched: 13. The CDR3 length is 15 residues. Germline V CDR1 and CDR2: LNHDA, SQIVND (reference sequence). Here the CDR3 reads CASTPPGQGFVEQFF. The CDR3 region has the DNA TGTGCCAGTACCCCCCCCGGACAGGGGTTTGTTGAGCAGTTCTTC.

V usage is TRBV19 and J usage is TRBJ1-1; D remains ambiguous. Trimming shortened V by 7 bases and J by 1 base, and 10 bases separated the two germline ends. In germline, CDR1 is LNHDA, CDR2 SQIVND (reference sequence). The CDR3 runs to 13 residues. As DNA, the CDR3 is TGTGCCAGTAATGACCACCCGAACACTGAAGCTTTCTTT. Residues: CASNDHPNTEAFF.

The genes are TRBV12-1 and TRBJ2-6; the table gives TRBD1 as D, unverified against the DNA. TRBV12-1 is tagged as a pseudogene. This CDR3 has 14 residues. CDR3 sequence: CASSSRAGANVLTF. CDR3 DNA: TGTGCCAGCAGCTCCAGGGCAGGGGCCAACGTCCTGACTTTC.